This T cell receptor beta chain was profiled in a study of blood T cell repertoires in COVID-19. Study as a whole: The cDNA or gDNA used as material had been derived from T cells, B-cell-depleted T cells, or PBMCs.

Losses at the gene ends were 0 bases for V and 6 bases for J; bases not matched to a gene: 2. CDR1 and CDR2 (germline): SGHRS, YFSETQ. The CDR3 is made up of 14 amino acids. Authors' methods: Nucleated cell number was recorded as an estimate derived from reference gene primer amplification. Data came from immunoSEQ multiplex PCR; TCRdb stores just in-frame clones and leaves some out. Clone size and the V and J calls come from that table; the DNA yielded D and trimming. The table has more than 100,000 clones, 70% to 90% seen once; the top ten hold around 0.81%. The sequenced material came from peripheral blood. The chain has TRBV5-1 and TRBJ2-7; 11 bases align to TRBD1. The sequence was obtained from a woman in her forties or fifties with active or convalescent COVID-19. The CDR3 sequence: CASSLADRGREQYF. The CDR3, as DNA: TGCGCCAGCAGCTTGGCGGACAGGGGGCGCGAGCAGTACTTC.